One and the same sample provided the 16 T cell receptor beta chains below, sequenced in a study of regulatory T cells in long-lasting Graves disease (dated by TCRdb to about 2021). Receptors were amplified or captured by multiplex PCR. These reads were obtained on an Illumina HiSeq 4000. CDR3 regions were amplified by Arm-PCR with iRepertoire HTBI primers to construct TCR beta libraries. TCRdb reanalyzed the raw reads on its own, using fastp at Q25 for trimming and MiXCR for clone calling, and kept in-frame beta chains. Each entry is one CDR3 protein sequence, shown with its most common DNA and genes. The sample table contains 200,000 to 250,000 distinct CDR3 sequences; only one count was recorded for 20% to 25% of them. About 14% of the sample comes from the top ten. This specimen's time point label, interpreted: newly diagnosed GD, antithyroid drugs for less than 3 months. For both TCR sequencing and RNA sequencing, RNA was extracted from PBMCs in TRIzol.

The input for sequencing was peripheral blood mononuclear cells (PBMCs), taken at new diagnosis, from a patient treated with antithyroid drugs. The origin of the receptors is a female donor with Graves disease.

This clonotype was observed a handful of times. This rearrangement joins TRBV20-1 to TRBJ1-5, with 8 bases identical to TRBD1. The CDR3 spans 15 residues. CDR1 and CDR2 from the germline V gene are DFQATT and SNEGSKA (reference sequence). Trimming took 1 base from V and 2 from J; bases not matched to a gene: 4. CDR3 sequence: CSARVGGQGNQPQHF. Here the CDR3 DNA reads TGCAGTGCTAGAGTTGGGGGACAGGGCAATCAGCCCCAGCATTTT.

This clonotype was counted at least ten times. This sequence joins TRBV20-1 and TRBJ1-5; D remains unclear. Germline V gene data show CDR1 as DFQATT and CDR2 as SNEGSKA (reference sequence). The ends were cut back, 6 bases at V and 1 base at J, with 10 bases in the middle. This CDR3 contains 13 residues. The CDR3 nucleotides read TGCAGTGCATACGCTATGAGCAATCAGCCCCAGCATTTT. Encoded protein: CSAYAMSNQPQHF.

This clonotype was detected many times. The rearrangement links TRBV2 to TRBJ1-2; no firm D call. V lost 8 bases and J 7 bases, leaving 14 bases between the germline ends. Per germline, CDR1 SNHLY and CDR2 FYNNEI. This CDR3 has 12 amino acids. CDR3 in DNA: TGTGCCAGCGGAGGTTCGACATTTGGCTACACCTTC. Translation gives CASGGSTFGYTF.

This clonotype occurred many times. Here the CDR3 DNA reads TGTGCCTGGAACCTTCAGGAAGATCAGCCCCAGCATTTT. As protein: CAWNLQEDQPQHF. The chain uses TRBV30 and TRBJ1-5; D is undetermined. Between the trimmed V and J ends, which lost 4 bases and 5 bases, there was a span of 12 bases. The CDR3 length is 13 residues. Looked up from germline, CDR1 is GTSNPN and CDR2 is SVGIG (reference sequence). Looking up the rest from reference TRBV30 and TRBJ1-5 gives the full variable domain: SQTIHQWPATLVQPVGSPLSLECTVEGTSNPNLYWYRQAAGRGLQLLFYSVGIGQISSEVPQNLSASRPQDRQFILSSKKLLLSDSGFYLCAWNLQEDQPQHFGDGTRLSIL.

This clonotype was recorded at least ten times. Here the CDR3 DNA reads TGTGCCAGCAGTTACCAGGGGGCGAACACTGAAGCTTTCTTT. It specifies CASSYQGANTEAFF. V usage is TRBV6-5 and J usage is TRBJ1-1; 8 bases are shared with TRBD1. This CDR3 is 14 amino acids long. Germline CDR1 and CDR2: MNHEY and SVGAGI. V was pared by 2 bases and J by 1 base, with 0 bases of the junction left unmatched.

The table lists this clonotype with a few counts. V and J are TRBV5-6 and TRBJ2-5; 14 bases map to TRBD2. Trimming took 0 bases from V and 9 from J; bases not matched to a gene: 4. Germline-derived CDR1 and CDR2 are SGHDT and YYEEEE. The CDR3 length is 15 residues. For the CDR3, the DNA is TGTGCCAGCAGCTTGGGCCTGGGACTAGCGGGAGCCCAGTACTTC. Amino acids: CASSLGLGLAGAQYF.

The chain employs TRBV2 and TRBJ2-5; 12 nucleotides agree with TRBD2. The CDR3 is made up of 16 amino acids. V trimming: 8 bases; J trimming: 5 bases; junction bases outside the gene matches: 12. Germline V gene data show CDR1 as SNHLY and CDR2 as FYNNEI. CDR3 region: CASDPASGGAGETQYF. Written as DNA, the CDR3 is TGTGCCAGCGATCCGGCTAGCGGGGGGGCAGGGGAGACCCAGTACTTC.

In regard to this clonotype: Given a much more abundant clone one base away, this may be a read error. CDR3 sequence reads: CASSPERTDTQYF. The CDR3 DNA is TGTGCCAGCAGCCCAGAAAGAACAGATACGCAGTATTTT. V usage is TRBV7-2 and J usage is TRBJ2-3; D is unclear. Germline lookup yields CDR1 SGHTA and CDR2 FQGNSA. The CDR3 consists of 13 residues. The germline V and J ends were trimmed by 5 bases and 3 bases, with 9 bases remaining between them.

This clonotype was counted only a few times. This chain connects TRBV15 to TRBJ2-7; D is undetermined. The CDR3 runs to 14 residues. From germline, CDR1 is LNHNV and CDR2 YYDKDF (reference sequence). Trimming left V 4 bases short and J 0 bases short, with 10 bases between. The DNA of the CDR3 is TGTGCCACCAGCAACGAATCGAGCTCCTACGAGCAGTACTTC. It specifies CATSNESSSYEQYF.

With respect to this clonotype: At one boundary the junction diverges from the germline segment, which might be a read error. The rearrangement joins TRBV5-1 to TRBJ2-5; D uncertain. The CDR3 spans 11 residues. The germline V gene encodes CDR1 SGHRS and CDR2 YFSETQ. CDR3 bases: TGCGCCAGCAACTCACAAGGGACCCAGTACTTC. Residues: CASNSQGTQYF.

Many counts were recorded for this clonotype. The chain has TRBV12-3 or TRBV12-4 and TRBJ1-2, with no clear D. CDR3 length: 15 amino acids. The V gene lost 5 bases and the J gene lost 3 bases, with 16 bases spanning the gap. CDR3 region: CASSLNIRGDYGYTF. CDR3 nucleotide sequence: TGTGCCAGCAGTCTCAACATCCGCGGGGACTATGGCTACACCTTC.

V usage is TRBV6-1 and J usage is TRBJ1-2; D call uncertain. V dropped 10 bases and J dropped 6 bases, with 15 bases sitting between them. CDR3 size: 12 residues. Germline CDR1 is MNHNS and CDR2 is SASEGT. The CDR3 is CATQTAMNGYTF. CDR3 in DNA: TGTGCCACCCAAACCGCAATGAATGGCTACACCTTC.

As concerns this clonotype: A much larger clone sits a single nucleotide away, making a read error possible. V usage is TRBV7-9 and J usage is TRBJ1-4; possibly TRBD1 for D (5 bases). V was trimmed by 4 bases and J by 0 bases, leaving 9 bases between them. Looked up from germline, CDR1 is SEHNR and CDR2 is FQNEAQ (reference sequence). The CDR3 is 15 amino acids. CDR3 sequence (DNA): TGTGCCAGCAGCTCAGGGTTGGCAACTAATGAAAAACTGTTTTTT. Amino acids: CASSSGLATNEKLFF.

This clonotype showed up many times. V gene TRBV7-8 combines with J gene TRBJ2-7; D possibly corresponds to TRBD1 (5 bases). V was clipped by 10 bases and J by 0 bases, with 16 bases between them. Germline values: CDR1 SGHVS, CDR2 FQNEAQ. This CDR3 is built from 14 residues. The CDR3: CATTTRQNSYEQYF. The CDR3, as DNA: TGTGCCACCACCACCCGACAGAACTCCTACGAGCAGTACTTC.

This clonotype has ten or more counts. The chain is built from TRBV10-3 and TRBJ1-1; no clear D gene. Trimming left V 6 bases short and J 1 base short, with 9 bases between. Germline-derived CDR1 and CDR2 are ENHRY and SYGVKD. This CDR3 is built from 13 residues. CDR3 bases: TGTGCCATCAGCGTCCAGGAGAACACTGAAGCTTTCTTT. This encodes CAISVQENTEAFF.

This clonotype was observed a handful of times. The gene calls are TRBV20-1 and TRBJ2-7, with 7 bases fitting TRBD2. V dropped 5 bases and J dropped 3; count of bases not matched to a gene: 7. Germline CDR1 is DFQATT and CDR2 is SNEGSKA (reference sequence). This CDR3 spans 13 amino acids. The DNA of the CDR3 is TGCAGTGCTCCCCGGGGGAGGGACTACGAGCAGTACTTC. Translation gives CSAPRGRDYEQYF.